These 23 T cell receptor beta chains share one sample of origin, sequenced in a study of beta chain features in type 1 diabetes. Every bit of the isolated RNA underwent reverse transcription, so sequencing read expressed TCRB transcripts. Method: immunoSEQ multiplex PCR; TCRdb's copy keeps in-frame clones and lacks some. The data show around 500,000 clones, 11% seen once. The specimen was naive CD4+ T cells from blood. These receptors all come from a woman younger than 35 in good health.

The chain recombines TRBV28 with TRBJ1-4; tentatively, D is TRBD1 (5 bases). The end of the DNA fits TRBJ2-2 better, so the J call may be wrong. Germline CDR1 and CDR2: MDHEN and SYDVKM. This CDR3 is 11 amino acids long. As DNA, the CDR3 is TGTGCCAGCAGTTACAGGTCGGAGCTGTTTTTT. Its protein product is CASSYRSELFF.

This rearrangement joins TRBV6-1 to TRBJ2-7, with 11 bases matching TRBD2. Germline loops: CDR1 MNHNS, CDR2 SASEGT. J gave up 5 bases and V 5 bases, and 5 bases lay outside the gene matches. This CDR3 contains 14 residues. The DNA of the CDR3 is TGTGCCAGCAGTCGACTAGCGGGACCAAACGAGCAGTACTTC. Translated, it gives CASSRLAGPNEQYF.

The rearrangement links TRBV7-3 to TRBJ2-3; no definite D call. The CDR3 loop spans 13 amino acids. Germline loops: CDR1 SGHTA, CDR2 FQGTGA. The V and J ends lost 3 bases and 3 bases respectively, with 7 bases between them. CDR3 region: CASSFGPTDTQYF. CDR3 coding DNA: TGTGCCAGCAGCTTCGGGCCAACAGATACGCAGTATTTT.

The chain couples TRBV5-6 to TRBJ2-7, with TRBD1 identical over 9 bases. With 4 bases clipped from V and 3 bases from J, the junction kept 17 bases outside the gene matches. There are 18 residues in the CDR3. Germline lookup yields CDR1 SGHDT and CDR2 YYEEEE. The CDR3 nucleotides are TGTGCCAGCAGCCCCTGGGCCGGTTCGGGACAGGGAATCTACGAGCAGTACTTC. This sequence encodes CASSPWAGSGQGIYEQYF.

This sequence joins TRBV11-3 and TRBJ2-1; D gene ambiguous. The CDR3 has 13 residues. V lost 3 bases and J lost 6, with 9 bases in between. Looked up from germline, CDR1 is SGHNT and CDR2 is YENEEA. CDR3 coding DNA: TGTGCCAGCAGCTTTGGATACCGCAATGAGCAGTTCTTC. Translation gives CASSFGYRNEQFF.

The gene calls are TRBV30 and TRBJ1-5; D is perhaps TRBD1 (6 bases). This CDR3 spans 15 amino acids. CDR1 and CDR2 from the germline V gene are GTSNPN and SVGIG (reference sequence). V lost 1 base and J 5 bases, leaving 15 bases between the germline ends. The CDR3 spells CAWSGRGRFYQPQHF. The DNA of the CDR3 is TGTGCCTGGAGTGGCCGGGGGCGATTTTATCAGCCCCAGCATTTT.

Many counts were recorded for this clone. This chain uses TRBV30 with TRBJ2-7; the D call may be TRBD1 or TRBD2 (5 bases each). The CDR3 is 14 residues long. Germline-derived CDR1 and CDR2 are GTSNPN and SVGIG (reference sequence). V lost 5 bases to trimming and J lost 2 bases, with 16 bases between them. The CDR3 sequence: CAWGPSGSTYEQYF. For the CDR3, the DNA is TGTGCCTGGGGGCCGTCAGGGAGTACCTACGAGCAGTACTTC.

The CDR3 nucleotides read TGTGCCAGCAGCGTAGAAGGAGGGGGTGTTAGCACAGATACGCAGTATTTT. It specifies CASSVEGGGVSTDTQYF. The rearrangement uses TRBV9 and TRBJ2-3; D possibly matches TRBD1 or TRBD2 (6 bases each). CDR3 length: 17 residues. V gave up 0 bases and J gave up 0 bases, with 14 bases separating them. CDR1 is SGDLS and CDR2 is YYNGEE in the germline V gene.

The rearrangement uses TRBV9 and TRBJ1-1; D ambiguous. The CDR3 contains 12 residues. Per germline, CDR1 SGDLS and CDR2 YYNGEE. Trimming took 3 bases from V and 4 from J, leaving 7 bases between them. CDR3 DNA sequence: TGTGCCAGCAGCGCCGGCGCCACTGAAGCTTTCTTT. It specifies CASSAGATEAFF. Supplemented by reference TRBV9 and TRBJ1-1, the full variable domain reads DSGVTQTPKHLITATGQRVTLRCSPRSGDLSVYWYQQSLDQGLQFLIQYYNGEERAKGNILERFSAQQFPDLHSELNLSSLELGDSALYFCASSAGATEAFFGQGTRLTVV.

V gene TRBV28 combines with J gene TRBJ2-1, with 10 positions matching TRBD2. CDR3 length: 16 residues. Germline values: CDR1 MDHEN, CDR2 SYDVKM. V gave up 6 bases and J gave up 0 bases; unmatched junction bases: 5. This CDR3 is CASRVRLAGSYNEQFF. CDR3 nucleotide sequence: TGTGCCAGCAGGGTACGACTAGCGGGCTCCTACAATGAGCAGTTCTTC.

The genes are TRBV19 and TRBJ1-5, with 8 bases aligning to TRBD1. The CDR3 runs 14 residues. Germline CDR1 is LNHDA and CDR2 is SQIVND (reference sequence). Unmatched junction bases numbered 3, after V lost 3 bases and J lost 5 bases. CDR3 sequence reads: CASSIDRGDQPQHF. In nucleotides, the CDR3 is TGTGCCAGTAGTATTGACAGGGGAGATCAGCCCCAGCATTTT.

This clone occurred a few times. The rearrangement uses TRBV7-9 and TRBJ1-2; 7 bases fit TRBD1. Looked up from germline, CDR1 is SEHNR and CDR2 is FQNEAQ (reference sequence). Trimming removed 6 bases from V and 3 bases from J; junction bases left unmatched: 4. The CDR3 sequence is 13 residues long. CDR3 bases: TGTGCCAGCAGTGACAGGGACCACTATGGCTACACCTTC. Translated, it gives CASSDRDHYGYTF. The variable domain in full, completed from reference TRBV7-9 and TRBJ1-2, reads DTGVSQNPRHKITKRGQNVTFRCDPISEHNRLYWYRQTLGQGPEFLTYFQNEAQLEKSRLLSDRFSAERPKGSFSTLEIQRTEQGDSAMYLCASSDRDHYGYTFGSGTRLTVV.

In its sample, this clone was seen a few times. V and J are TRBV25-1 and TRBJ2-6; D is uncertain. The CDR3 spans 18 residues. V gave up 3 bases and J gave up 0 bases, with 15 bases separating them. CDR1 and CDR2 (germline): MGHDK, SYGVNS. The CDR3 loop is CASSESRITFSGANVLTF. The CDR3 DNA reads as TGTGCCAGCAGTGAGAGCAGAATCACCTTCTCTGGGGCCAACGTCCTGACTTTC.

This clone was counted between two and nine times. V usage is TRBV7-9 and J usage is TRBJ2-1; TRBD2 agrees at 11 bases. CDR1 is SEHNR, CDR2 FQNEAQ, per germline (reference sequence). Trimming at V came to 5 bases and at J to 12 bases, leaving 6 bases not matched to a gene. The CDR3 covers 13 residues. CDR3 sequence reads: CASSPDGTSGQFF. CDR3 sequence (DNA): TGTGCCAGCAGCCCAGATGGGACTAGCGGGCAGTTCTTC.

The sample holds a few counts of this clone. The chain couples TRBV7-3 to TRBJ2-3; D not certain. The CDR3 length is 14 residues. V was pared by 2 bases and J by 2 bases, with 8 bases between. CDR1 is SGHTA, CDR2 FQGTGA, per germline. The CDR3 DNA sequence: TGTGCCAGCAGCTTATCAGCGCCCACAGATACGCAGTATTTT. Its protein is CASSLSAPTDTQYF.

This clone turned up a few times. V is TRBV30 and J is TRBJ2-3, with 13 bases identical to TRBD2. CDR1 GTSNPN and CDR2 SVGIG come from the germline V gene (reference sequence). J gave up 3 bases and V 1 base, and 7 bases lay outside the gene matches. The CDR3 extends over 17 amino acids. The CDR3 reads CAWSGGLAGVGTDTQYF. In DNA, the CDR3 is TGTGCCTGGAGTGGCGGACTAGCGGGAGTCGGGACAGATACGCAGTATTTT. Full variable domain (outside the CDR3, taken from reference TRBV30 and TRBJ2-3): SQTIHQWPATLVQPVGSPLSLECTVEGTSNPNLYWYRQAAGRGLQLLFYSVGIGQISSEVPQNLSASRPQDRQFILSSKKLLLSDSGFYLCAWSGGLAGVGTDTQYFGPGTRLTVL.

This sequence joins TRBV7-2 and TRBJ1-4; D is unresolved. The CDR3 is 15 residues long. V was pared by 0 bases and J by 4 bases, with 9 bases between. Germline V lookup: CDR1 SGHTA, CDR2 FQGNSA. The CDR3 sequence is CASSLAARSNEKLFF. As DNA, the CDR3 is TGTGCCAGCAGCTTAGCAGCCAGGAGTAATGAAAAACTGTTTTTT.

The V and J genes are TRBV9 and TRBJ2-3; the D gene is possibly TRBD1 (5 bases). The CDR3 extends over 15 amino acids. Looked up from germline, CDR1 is SGDLS and CDR2 is YYNGEE. Between the trimmed V and J ends, which lost 0 bases and 3 bases, there was a span of 11 bases. The CDR3 region is CASSVVGAQTDTQYF. CDR3 DNA sequence: TGTGCCAGCAGCGTAGTTGGGGCCCAAACAGATACGCAGTATTTT. The variable domain in full, completed from reference TRBV9 and TRBJ2-3, reads DSGVTQTPKHLITATGQRVTLRCSPRSGDLSVYWYQQSLDQGLQFLIQYYNGEERAKGNILERFSAQQFPDLHSELNLSSLELGDSALYFCASSVVGAQTDTQYFGPGTRLTVL.

The chain combines TRBV5-4 with TRBJ2-4; D gene ambiguous. Germline V gene sequence: CDR1 SGHNT, CDR2 YYREEE (reference sequence). CDR3 length equals 14 residues. The V and J ends lost 4 bases and 0 bases respectively, with 8 bases between them. The CDR3: CASSAHLAKNIQYF. The CDR3 DNA sequence: TGTGCCAGCAGCGCACATCTAGCCAAAAACATTCAGTACTTC.

About this clone itself: This CDR3 is also generated by other DNA sequences in the sample. V and J are TRBV29-1 and TRBJ2-6; D is ambiguous. The CDR3 extends over 12 amino acids. Trimming cost V 6 bases and J 0 bases, with 3 bases left between them. Germline CDR1 is SQVTM and CDR2 is ANQGSEA. CDR3 in amino acids: CSVGSGANVLTF. For the CDR3, the DNA is TGCAGCGTCGGCTCTGGGGCCAACGTCCTGACTTTC. The full variable domain, completed using reference TRBV29-1 and TRBJ2-6, is SAVISQKPSRDICQRGTSLTIQCQVDSQVTMMFWYRQQPGQSLTLIATANQGSEATYESGFVIDKFPISRPNLTFSTLTVSNMSPEDSSIYLCSVGSGANVLTFGAGSRLTVL.

This clone has a handful of counts. The rearrangement joins TRBV4-2 to TRBJ2-3; 10 bases fit TRBD2. The CDR3 sequence is 17 residues long. Germline-derived CDR1 and CDR2 are LGHNA and YNFKEQ. Germline trimming cut 0 bases from V and 2 bases from J; bases unmatched to any gene: 5. CDR3 sequence reads: CASSQDLSGRDTDTQYF. In DNA form, the CDR3 reads TGTGCCAGCAGCCAAGATCTCAGCGGGAGGGACACAGATACGCAGTATTTT.

V and J are TRBV7-9 and TRBJ2-7; no definite D call. Germline V gene sequence: CDR1 SEHNR, CDR2 FQNEAQ (reference sequence). There are 14 residues in the CDR3. V was clipped by 2 bases and J by 1 base, with 9 bases between them. CDR3 sequence: CASSLQSASYEQYF. CDR3 nucleotide sequence: TGTGCCAGCAGCTTACAGTCAGCTTCCTACGAGCAGTACTTC.

This clone was seen ten or more times. Other nucleotide sequences from this sample produce the same CDR3. The rearrangement joins TRBV7-2 to TRBJ2-3; D is uncertain. Trimming cost V 3 bases and J 2 bases, with 3 bases left between them. Germline loops: CDR1 SGHTA, CDR2 FQGNSA. This CDR3 contains 12 residues. In DNA form, the CDR3 reads TGTGCCAGCAGCTTGGCCACAGATACGCAGTATTTT. The encoded protein is CASSLATDTQYF. Full variable domain (outside the CDR3, taken from reference TRBV7-2 and TRBJ2-3): GAGVSQSPSNKVTEKGKDVELRCDPISGHTALYWYRQSLGQGLEFLIYFQGNSAPDKSGLPSDRFSAERTGGSVSTLTIQRTQQEDSAVYLCASSLATDTQYFGPGTRLTVL.